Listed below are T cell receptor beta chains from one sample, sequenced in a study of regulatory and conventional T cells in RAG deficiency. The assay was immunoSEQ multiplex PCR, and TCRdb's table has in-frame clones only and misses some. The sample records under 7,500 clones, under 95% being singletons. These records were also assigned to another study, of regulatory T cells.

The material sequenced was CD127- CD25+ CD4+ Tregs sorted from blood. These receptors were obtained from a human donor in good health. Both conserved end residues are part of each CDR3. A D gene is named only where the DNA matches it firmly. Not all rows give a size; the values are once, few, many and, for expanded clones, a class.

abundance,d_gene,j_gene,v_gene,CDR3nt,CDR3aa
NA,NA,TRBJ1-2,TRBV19,TGTGCCAGTAGTAATTCGCAGATTAGACAGGGCTACACCTTC,CASSNSQIRQGYTF
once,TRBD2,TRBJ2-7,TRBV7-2,TGTGCCAGCAGCTTAGCCTGGGGCGGGGGGATCTCCTACGAGCAGTACTTC,CASSLAWGGGISYEQYF
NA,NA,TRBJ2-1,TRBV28,TGTGCCAGCAGTCAACAGGGACCCCTTAATGAGCAGTTCTTC,CASSQQGPLNEQFF
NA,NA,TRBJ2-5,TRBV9,TGTGCCAGCAGCGTAGGAGGAGGCTCACGGGCGGAGACCCAGTACTTC,CASSVGGGSRAETQYF
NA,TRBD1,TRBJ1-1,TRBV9,TGTGCCAGCAGCTATACAGGGGGCGGGTGGAACACTGAAGCTTTCTTT,CASSYTGGGWNTEAFF
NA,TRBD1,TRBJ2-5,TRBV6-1,TGTGCCAGCATCCGACAGGGCCGGGAGACCCAGTACTTC,CASIRQGRETQYF
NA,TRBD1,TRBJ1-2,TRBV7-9,TGTGCCAGCAGCTCACGACAGGGGGTGCACTATGGCTACACCTTC,CASSSRQGVHYGYTF
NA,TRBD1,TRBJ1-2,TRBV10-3,TGTGCCATCAGTGAGGACCAGGGGGCGCGTGGCTACACCTTC,CAISEDQGARGYTF
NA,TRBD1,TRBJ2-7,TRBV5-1,TGCGCCAGCAGCTTTCAGGTGGACAGGGGAAGAGGGGAGCAGTACTTC,CASSFQVDRGRGEQYF
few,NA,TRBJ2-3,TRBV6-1,TGTGCCAGCAGGGGGCTCAGAGATACGCAGTATTTT,CASRGLRDTQYF
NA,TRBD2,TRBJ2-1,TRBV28,TGTGCCAGCAGTGGGAGGGAGGAGCAGTTCTTC,CASSGREEQFF